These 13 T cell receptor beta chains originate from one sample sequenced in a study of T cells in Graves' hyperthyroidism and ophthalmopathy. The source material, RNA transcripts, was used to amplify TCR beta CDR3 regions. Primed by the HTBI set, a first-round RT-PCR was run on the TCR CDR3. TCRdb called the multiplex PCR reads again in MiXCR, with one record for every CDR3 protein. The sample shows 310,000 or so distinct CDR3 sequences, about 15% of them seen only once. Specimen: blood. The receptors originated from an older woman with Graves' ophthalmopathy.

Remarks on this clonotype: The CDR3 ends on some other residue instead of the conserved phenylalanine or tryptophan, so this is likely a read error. The DNA of the CDR3 is TGTGCCACCGCATGGACAGGAGATAATGAAAAACTGTTTCTT. Protein product: CATAWTGDNEKLFL. This chain uses TRBV12-3 or TRBV12-4 with TRBJ1-4; 7 nucleotides align to TRBD1. This CDR3 region has 14 residues. The ends lost 10 bases at V and 4 bases at J; junction bases unmatched: 9.

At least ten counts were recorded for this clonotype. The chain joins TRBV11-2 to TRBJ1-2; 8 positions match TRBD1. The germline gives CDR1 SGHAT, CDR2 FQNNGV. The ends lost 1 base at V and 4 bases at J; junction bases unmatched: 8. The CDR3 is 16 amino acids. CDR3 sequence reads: CASSLGSRGRSYGYTF. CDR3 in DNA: TGTGCCAGCAGCTTAGGATCCAGGGGGCGCAGCTATGGCTACACCTTC.

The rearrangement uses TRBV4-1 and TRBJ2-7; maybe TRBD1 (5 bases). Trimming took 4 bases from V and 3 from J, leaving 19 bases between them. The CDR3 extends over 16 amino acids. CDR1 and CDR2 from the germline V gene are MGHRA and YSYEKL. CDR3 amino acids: CASSLSPGDSVYEQYF. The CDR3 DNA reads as TGCGCCAGCAGCCTTAGCCCTGGAGACAGCGTCTACGAGCAGTACTTC.

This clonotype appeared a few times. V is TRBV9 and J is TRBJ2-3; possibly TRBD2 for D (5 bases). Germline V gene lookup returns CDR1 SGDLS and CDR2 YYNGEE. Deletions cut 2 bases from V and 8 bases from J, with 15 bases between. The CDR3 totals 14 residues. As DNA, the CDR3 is TGTGCCAGCAGCGTTGGCCCAAAAGGAGGTACGCAGTATTTT. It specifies CASSVGPKGGTQYF.

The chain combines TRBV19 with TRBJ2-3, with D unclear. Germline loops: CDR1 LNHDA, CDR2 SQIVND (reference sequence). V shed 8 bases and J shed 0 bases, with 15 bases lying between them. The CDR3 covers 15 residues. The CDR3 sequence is CASSSTATSTDTQYF. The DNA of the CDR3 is TGTGCCAGTTCCTCCACAGCTACTAGCACAGATACGCAGTATTTT.

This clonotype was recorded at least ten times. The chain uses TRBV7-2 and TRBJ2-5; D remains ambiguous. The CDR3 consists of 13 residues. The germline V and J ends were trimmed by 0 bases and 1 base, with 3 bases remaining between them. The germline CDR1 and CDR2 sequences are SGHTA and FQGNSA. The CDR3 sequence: CASSLAFQETQYF. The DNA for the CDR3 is TGTGCCAGCAGCTTAGCGTTCCAAGAGACCCAGTACTTC.

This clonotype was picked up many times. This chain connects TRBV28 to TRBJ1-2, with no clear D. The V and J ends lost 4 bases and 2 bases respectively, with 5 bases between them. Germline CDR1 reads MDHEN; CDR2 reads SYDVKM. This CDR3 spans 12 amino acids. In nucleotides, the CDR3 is TGTGCCAGCAGTTACAAGAACTATGGCTACACCTTC. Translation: CASSYKNYGYTF.

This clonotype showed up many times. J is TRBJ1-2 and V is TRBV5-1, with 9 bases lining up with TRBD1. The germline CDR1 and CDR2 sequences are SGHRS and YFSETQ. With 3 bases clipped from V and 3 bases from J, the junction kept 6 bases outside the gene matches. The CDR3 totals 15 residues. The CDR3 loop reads CASSWDRASYYGYTF. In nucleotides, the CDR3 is TGCGCCAGCAGCTGGGACAGGGCAAGCTACTATGGCTACACCTTC.

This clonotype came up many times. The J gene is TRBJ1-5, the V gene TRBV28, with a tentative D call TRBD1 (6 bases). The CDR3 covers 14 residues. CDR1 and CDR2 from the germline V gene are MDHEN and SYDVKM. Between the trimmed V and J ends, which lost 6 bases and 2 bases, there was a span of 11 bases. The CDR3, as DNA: TGTGCCAGCAGCCCAGGGGATGGCAATCAGCCCCAGCATTTT. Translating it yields CASSPGDGNQPQHF.

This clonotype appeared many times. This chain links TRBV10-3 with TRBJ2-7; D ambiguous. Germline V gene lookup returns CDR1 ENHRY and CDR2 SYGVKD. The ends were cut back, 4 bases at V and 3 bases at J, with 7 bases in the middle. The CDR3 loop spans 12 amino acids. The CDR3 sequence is CAISGGNYEQYF. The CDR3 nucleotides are TGTGCCATCAGTGGGGGTAACTACGAGCAGTACTTC.

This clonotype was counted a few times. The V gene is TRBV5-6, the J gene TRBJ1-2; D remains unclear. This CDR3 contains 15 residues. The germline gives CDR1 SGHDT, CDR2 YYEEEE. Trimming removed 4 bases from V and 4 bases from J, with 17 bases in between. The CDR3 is CASSRPQARSYGYTF. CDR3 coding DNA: TGTGCCAGCAGCCGGCCCCAGGCTAGGTCCTATGGCTACACCTTC.

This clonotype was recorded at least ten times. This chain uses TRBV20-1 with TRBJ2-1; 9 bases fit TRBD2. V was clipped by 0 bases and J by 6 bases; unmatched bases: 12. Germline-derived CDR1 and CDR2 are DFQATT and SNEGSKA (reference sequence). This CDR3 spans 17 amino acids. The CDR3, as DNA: TGCAGTGCTAGAGATCATCTAGCGGGAACCCTCGGCAATGAGCAGTTCTTC. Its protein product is CSARDHLAGTLGNEQFF.

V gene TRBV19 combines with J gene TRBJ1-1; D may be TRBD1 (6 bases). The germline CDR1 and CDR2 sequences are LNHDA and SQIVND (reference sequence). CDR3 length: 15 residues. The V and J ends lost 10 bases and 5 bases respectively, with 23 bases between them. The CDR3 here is CAIRGALKGETEAFF. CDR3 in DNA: TGTGCCATTCGCGGAGCGCTCAAGGGGGAGACTGAAGCTTTCTTT.